The 32 T cell receptor beta chains reported below all come from one sample, sequenced in a study of blood T cell repertoires in COVID-19. Profiling relied on immunoSEQ multiplex PCR, and the TCRdb table lists in-frame clones only, not all of them. The sample shows under 450,000 clones, roughly nine tenths of them seen only once. Specimen: PBMCs or T cells enriched from blood (not recorded which). Every receptor here comes from a woman younger than 45 who had recovered from COVID-19.

Notes on this clone: The same CDR3 can be traced to other DNA sequences in this sample. This sequence joins TRBV12-3 or TRBV12-4 and TRBJ1-2, with D perhaps TRBD1 (5 bases). The CDR3 runs to 13 residues. Trimming removed 6 bases at V and 0 bases at J, with 8 bases between. The chain's CDR3 is CASSLTANYGYTF. The CDR3 nucleotides are TGTGCCAGCAGCCTGACAGCTAACTATGGCTACACCTTC.

The rearrangement joins TRBV7-9 to TRBJ2-7; 11 positions agree with TRBD1. CDR1 and CDR2 from the germline V gene are SEHNR and FQNEAQ (reference sequence). V trimming: 3 bases; J trimming: 5 bases; junction bases outside the gene matches: 9. The CDR3 totals 16 residues. Written as DNA, the CDR3 is TGTGCCAGCAGCTTTCCAACGGGACAGGGGGATAACGAGCAGTACTTC. Amino acids: CASSFPTGQGDNEQYF.

The CDR3 loop is CSVDMDRGRTGELFF. The CDR3 coding sequence is TGCAGCGTTGATATGGACAGGGGAAGAACCGGGGAGCTGTTTTTT. This chain uses TRBV29-1 with TRBJ2-2, with 9 bases fitting TRBD1. This CDR3 is 15 amino acids long. After removal of 3 bases from V and 5 bases from J, the junction contained 7 bases not matched to a gene. CDR1 and CDR2 from the germline V gene are SQVTM and ANQGSEA.

The J gene is TRBJ1-2, the V gene TRBV5-4, with D uncertain. From germline, CDR1 is SGHNT and CDR2 YYREEE (reference sequence). The V end was cut by 0 bases, the J end by 4 bases, with 19 bases between. The CDR3 runs 17 residues. The CDR3 is CASSLGTKSTLIYGYTF. CDR3 nucleotide sequence: TGTGCCAGCAGCTTGGGAACCAAGAGTACCCTTATCTATGGCTACACCTTC.

This chain connects TRBV9 to TRBJ1-2; D might be TRBD1 (6 bases). Trimming stripped 3 bases from V and 4 bases from J, with 13 bases between. CDR1 and CDR2 from the germline V gene are SGDLS and YYNGEE. The CDR3 loop spans 14 amino acids. CDR3 nucleotide sequence: TGTGCCAGCAGCGGCAGGGGTTTAGGCTATGGCTACACCTTC. It is translated as CASSGRGLGYGYTF.

The chain uses TRBV15 and TRBJ1-6; D gene unclear. CDR3 length: 12 amino acids. V was clipped by 8 bases and J by 7 bases, with 9 bases between them. CDR1 LNHNV and CDR2 YYDKDF come from the germline V gene (reference sequence). The CDR3 region is CATSERNSPLHF. The DNA of the CDR3 is TGTGCCACCTCCGAACGGAATTCACCCCTCCACTTT.

This chain links TRBV3-1 (or the pseudogene TRBV3-2) with TRBJ1-1; D is possibly TRBD1 (6 bases). The V and J ends lost 3 bases and 3 bases respectively, with 20 bases between them. Germline values: CDR1 LGHDT, CDR2 YNNKEL (reference sequence). The CDR3 sequence is 17 residues long. CDR3 DNA sequence: TGTGCCAGCAGCCAGGAAATCACAGGGAGGGTGGACACTGAAGCTTTCTTT. Translating gives CASSQEITGRVDTEAFF.

This clone was seen just once. The chain couples TRBV5-1 to TRBJ2-5; tentatively, D is TRBD1 (6 bases). Trimming stripped 4 bases from V and 5 bases from J, with 15 bases between. Germline V lookup: CDR1 SGHRS, CDR2 YFSETQ. The CDR3 runs 14 residues. The CDR3 loop is CASSLGQSEETQYF. CDR3 bases: TGCGCCAGCAGCCTCGGACAGTCTGAGGAGACCCAGTACTTC.

This clone is a singleton in its sample. The V call is TRBV28, the J call TRBJ1-3; the D gene is possibly TRBD1 (6 bases). This CDR3 is 16 amino acids long. V lost 4 bases and J lost 1, with 14 bases in between. CDR1 is MDHEN and CDR2 is SYDVKM in the germline V gene. The CDR3 DNA reads TGTGCCAGCAGTTCTCCCGGGGGGGCGTCTGGAAACACCATATATTTT. Translation gives CASSSPGGASGNTIYF.

The gene calls are TRBV4-1 and TRBJ1-2; a possible D gene is TRBD1 (5 bases). This CDR3 is built from 13 residues. V was trimmed by 5 bases and J by 8 bases, leaving 15 bases between them. Germline CDR1 reads MGHRA; CDR2 reads YSYEKL. The DNA of the CDR3 is TGCGCCAGCAGCTTGCCCGGACACTCGGGCTACACCTTC. It translates to CASSLPGHSGYTF.

The chain uses TRBV9 and TRBJ2-2; TRBD2 matches at 7 bases. The CDR3 sequence is 13 residues long. The germline CDR1 and CDR2 sequences are SGDLS and YYNGEE. V trimming: 0 bases; J trimming: 9 bases; junction bases outside the gene matches: 2. The CDR3 loop reads CASSVESGRELFF. Here the CDR3 DNA reads TGTGCCAGCAGCGTAGAGAGCGGGAGGGAGCTGTTTTTT.

Only one count was recorded for this clone. V is TRBV14 and J is TRBJ2-2, with a weak D call TRBD1 (6 bases). This CDR3 has 17 amino acids. In germline, CDR1 is SGHDN, CDR2 FVKESK. Trimming removed 4 bases at V and 0 bases at J, with 15 bases between. The CDR3 coding sequence is TGTGCCAGCAGCCGTACCTCCCGGACAGCGAACACCGGGGAGCTGTTTTTT. This sequence encodes CASSRTSRTANTGELFF.

The CDR3, as DNA: TGTGCCAGCAGCCCGCGACTAGCGGGGGGCAATGAGCAGTTCTTC. Its translation: CASSPRLAGGNEQFF. The chain links TRBV7-3 to TRBJ2-1, with 13 bases identical to TRBD2. This CDR3 region has 15 residues. Per the germline V gene, CDR1 is SGHTA and CDR2 is FQGTGA. V lost 5 bases to trimming and J lost 6 bases; unmatched junction nucleotides: 4.

The chain combines TRBV7-6 with TRBJ2-1, with 8 bases fitting TRBD2. V lost 5 bases to trimming and J lost 5 bases; unmatched junction nucleotides: 14. There are 17 residues in the CDR3. Germline V gene data show CDR1 as SGHVS and CDR2 as FNYEAQ. Here the CDR3 reads CASSKTPGTSHHNEQFF. The CDR3 DNA reads TGTGCCAGCAGCAAGACCCCCGGGACTAGTCACCACAATGAGCAGTTCTTC.

V gene TRBV4-1 combines with J gene TRBJ1-1; perhaps TRBD1 as D (6 bases). CDR3 length: 14 amino acids. Per the germline V gene, CDR1 is MGHRA and CDR2 is YSYEKL. V lost 2 bases to trimming and J lost 2 bases, with 9 bases between them. The CDR3 sequence: CASSQTGPNTEAFF. The DNA of the CDR3 is TGCGCCAGCAGCCAAACAGGGCCTAACACTGAAGCTTTCTTT.

This chain uses TRBV9 with TRBJ2-2; D might be TRBD1 (6 bases). The germline V gene has CDR1 SGDLS and CDR2 YYNGEE. CDR3 length: 15 amino acids. V lost 4 bases and J 4 bases, leaving 14 bases between the germline ends. The CDR3 loop reads CASSNEEGGTGELFF. The CDR3 DNA sequence: TGTGCCAGCAGCAACGAAGAAGGGGGCACCGGGGAGCTGTTTTTT.

CDR3 in amino acids: CASSPNSGTVTYEQYF. CDR3 bases: TGTGCCAGTAGTCCAAATTCCGGGACAGTAACCTACGAGCAGTACTTC. The V call is TRBV19, the J call TRBJ2-7, with TRBD1 matching over 7 bases. The CDR3 runs 16 residues. In germline, CDR1 is LNHDA, CDR2 SQIVND (reference sequence). Trimming at V came to 5 bases and at J to 2 bases, leaving 12 bases not matched to a gene. Filled out from reference TRBV19 and TRBJ2-7, the complete variable domain reads DGGITQSPKYLFRKEGQNVTLSCEQNLNHDAMYWYRQDPGQGLRLIYYSQIVNDFQKGDIAEGYSVSREKKESFPLTVTSAQKNPTAFYLCASSPNSGTVTYEQYFGPGTRLTVT.

The J gene is TRBJ2-1, the V gene TRBV5-1; TRBD2 agrees at 12 bases. J gave up 7 bases and V 4 bases, and 6 bases lay outside the gene matches. Germline CDR1 reads SGHRS; CDR2 reads YFSETQ. The CDR3 is 15 residues long. The CDR3 is CASSPTSGSLNEQFF. The CDR3 coding sequence is TGCGCCAGCAGCCCGACTAGCGGGAGCTTAAATGAGCAGTTCTTC.

This clone has just one count. This rearrangement joins TRBV9 to TRBJ1-2; no reliable D call. V lost 4 bases and J lost 4, with 11 bases in between. The germline CDR1 and CDR2 sequences are SGDLS and YYNGEE. The CDR3 is 13 residues long. The CDR3 DNA sequence: TGTGCCAGCAGCCCCCAGGTGTTCTATGGCTACACCTTC. Translated, it gives CASSPQVFYGYTF.

This clone has just one count. In nucleotides, the CDR3 is TGTGCCAGCAGCGTCGGACTAGCGGGGGGGCTGGGGGATACGCAGTATTTT. Its protein product is CASSVGLAGGLGDTQYF. V and J are TRBV9 and TRBJ2-3, with 15 bases identical to TRBD2. This CDR3 region has 17 residues. V shed 2 bases and J 6 bases; nucleotides not matched to a gene: 7. Germline V gene sequence: CDR1 SGDLS, CDR2 YYNGEE.

CDR3 region: CAGNRPPIYGYTF. The CDR3 DNA reads as TGTGCCGGCAACAGGCCGCCCATCTATGGCTACACCTTC. The chain is built from TRBV30 and TRBJ1-2; D may be TRBD1 (5 bases). CDR1 and CDR2 from the germline V gene are GTSNPN and SVGIG (reference sequence). Between the trimmed V and J ends, which lost 8 bases and 4 bases, there was a span of 17 bases. CDR3 length: 13 amino acids.

The CDR3 is CASSSTSTNEKLFF. The CDR3, as DNA: TGTGCCAGCAGTTCAACATCCACTAATGAAAAACTGTTTTTT. The chain recombines TRBV6-5 with TRBJ1-4; no definite D call. Between the trimmed V and J ends, which lost 4 bases and 2 bases, there was a span of 8 bases. This CDR3 comprises 14 residues. In germline, CDR1 is MNHEY, CDR2 SVGAGI.

This chain uses TRBV5-1 with TRBJ1-2; 7 bases map to TRBD1. Trimming took 3 bases from V and 0 from J; bases not matched to a gene: 5. This CDR3 comprises 15 residues. The germline V gene encodes CDR1 SGHRS and CDR2 YFSETQ. In DNA form, the CDR3 reads TGCGCCAGCAGCTCAACAGGGGCGGCTAACTATGGCTACACCTTC. Protein: CASSSTGAANYGYTF.

This clone was seen only a few times. This sequence joins TRBV9 and TRBJ1-1; D call uncertain. The CDR3 has 16 amino acids. The germline gives CDR1 SGDLS, CDR2 YYNGEE. V was cut by 4 bases and J by 4 bases, with 20 bases left in between. CDR3 loop: CASSPHSVEVGTEAFF. The CDR3 DNA reads TGTGCCAGCAGCCCTCACTCCGTAGAGGTCGGCACTGAAGCTTTCTTT.

The chain employs TRBV18 and TRBJ2-3; 9 bases align to TRBD1. Trimming cost V 2 bases and J 0 bases; bases outside gene matches: 15. Germline lookup yields CDR1 KGHSH and CDR2 LQKENI. This CDR3 is built from 20 residues. The CDR3 nucleotides read TGTGCCAGCTCACCAACAGGGGGCTTAACGACGGGGAGAAGCACAGATACGCAGTATTTT. Its protein product is CASSPTGGLTTGRSTDTQYF.

This clone has a handful of counts. J is TRBJ2-2 and V is TRBV6-1, with 7 bases that match TRBD2. The CDR3 covers 18 residues. The J segment lost 3 bases and the V segment lost 2 bases, leaving 12 bases of the junction unmatched. Germline V gene lookup returns CDR1 MNHNS and CDR2 SASEGT. This CDR3 reads CASSELGGRGGYTGELFF. The DNA for the CDR3 is TGTGCCAGCAGTGAACTCGGAGGGAGGGGCGGGTACACCGGGGAGCTGTTTTTT.

About this clone itself: Other nucleotide sequences in the sample specify the same CDR3. In DNA, the CDR3 is TGTGCCTGGACTAACGGGGGCTATGGCTACACCTTC. Translated: CAWTNGGYGYTF. The chain employs TRBV30 and TRBJ1-2; maybe TRBD1 (5 bases). V was trimmed by 4 bases and J by 4 bases, leaving 10 bases between them. CDR1 is GTSNPN, CDR2 SVGIG, per germline (reference sequence). There are 12 residues in the CDR3.

The gene calls are TRBV27 and TRBJ1-6; D gene uncertain. V was shortened by 7 bases and J by 6 bases, with 13 bases between the two germline ends. The CDR3 loop spans 14 amino acids. The germline CDR1 and CDR2 sequences are MNHEY and SMNVEV (reference sequence). The CDR3 DNA is TGTGCCAGCACTAGAGGGCCGGGTAATTCACCCCTCCACTTT. Its translation is CASTRGPGNSPLHF.

The chain links TRBV28 to TRBJ2-2, with TRBD1 matching 8 bases. Germline CDR1 and CDR2: MDHEN and SYDVKM. The CDR3 totals 13 residues. With V trimmed by 5 bases and J by 6 bases, 2 bases remained unmatched. In nucleotides, the CDR3 is TGTGCCAGCAGTCCACAGGGGGCCGGGGAGCTGTTTTTT. Translation: CASSPQGAGELFF.

V gene TRBV14 combines with J gene TRBJ1-2, with a tentative D call TRBD1 (6 bases). V was clipped by 1 base and J by 8 bases, with 20 bases between them. The germline V gene has CDR1 SGHDN and CDR2 FVKESK. CDR3 size: 16 residues. The CDR3 region has the DNA TGTGCCAGCAGCCAAGTCCCGGCAACAGGGTTTTGGGGCTACACCTTC. The encoded protein is CASSQVPATGFWGYTF.

Details on this clone: This sample includes further DNA sequences coding for the same CDR3. The chain is built from TRBV27 and TRBJ1-1, with 8 bases that match TRBD1. V dropped 5 bases and J dropped 1; count of bases not matched to a gene: 3. This CDR3 spans 14 amino acids. Germline CDR1 and CDR2: MNHEY and SMNVEV (reference sequence). The CDR3 DNA reads as TGTGCCAGCAGTCCCGGGACAGGGAACACTGAAGCTTTCTTT. Translation gives CASSPGTGNTEAFF.

There are a few counts of this clone. The rearrangement joins TRBV6-2 or TRBV6-3 to TRBJ1-1, with D tentatively TRBD1 (5 bases). Trimming removed 5 bases at V and 1 base at J, with 14 bases between. The CDR3 runs 15 residues. CDR1 is MNHEY, CDR2 SVGEGT, per germline. CDR3 loop: CASSTLPGQNTEAFF. CDR3 bases: TGTGCCAGCAGTACCCTTCCAGGACAGAACACTGAAGCTTTCTTT.